This T cell receptor (beta chain) derives from a study of blood T cell repertoires in COVID-19. Overall study context: The United States, Italy and Spain supplied acute and convalescent COVID-19 samples. The analysed material was cDNA or gDNA that came from T cells, B-cell-depleted T cells, or PBMCs.

Original analysis: The assay estimated nucleated cells by amplifying reference gene primers. Measured with immunoSEQ multiplex PCR; TCRdb has only the in-frame clones, and not every one. For V, J and clone size, that table is used; D and trimming come from the DNA. The top ten clones hold 9.5% to 11% of a sample with roughly 180,000 clones, roughly 79% of them seen once. V was shortened by 8 bases and J by 0 bases, with 7 bases between the two germline ends. The CDR3 is made up of 11 amino acids. The germline V gene encodes CDR1 DFQATT and CDR2 SNEGSKA (reference sequence). It was during active infection that Seattle patients were enrolled and then longitudinally followed.

The sequenced material came from peripheral blood. The J gene is TRBJ1-1, the V gene TRBV20-1, with D unresolved. The source of this sequence is a middle-aged woman with COVID-19, enrolled during active disease. CDR3 sequence: CSRRMNTEAFF. DNA for the CDR3: TGCAGTAGGAGGATGAACACTGAAGCTTTCTTT.